The 15 T cell receptor beta chains below all came from one sample that was sequenced in a study of molecular identifiers for immune sequencing clone quantification. TCRdb called the PCR reads again in MiXCR, with one record for every CDR3 protein. The table shows 40,000 to 45,000 distinct CDR3 sequences, with around a sixth occurring only once. Sequenced material: naive CD8+ T cells from blood, with Jurkat cell RNA spiked in. As for subset: FACS-sorted CD8+CD4-CCR7+CD45RA+ naive T cells. The receptors were gathered from a human donor in good health. Some libraries in this study had Jurkat cell RNA spiked in.

This chain links TRBV21-1 with TRBJ2-1. TRBV21-1 is given as a pseudogene. CDR3 length: 13 amino acids. In nucleotides, the CDR3 is TGTACCAGCAGCCTACGCTGGGGATCGTGGCAGTTCTTC. This sequence encodes CTSSLRWGSWQFF.

The table lists this clonotype with many counts. The chain links TRBV4-3 to TRBJ2-1; TRBD1 is a possible D gene (6 bases). This CDR3 region has 14 residues. From germline, CDR1 is LGHNA and CDR2 YSLEER. The V and J ends lost 1 base and 7 bases respectively, with 11 bases between them. CDR3 in amino acids: CASSQAPGVNEQFF. DNA for the CDR3: TGCGCCAGCAGCCAAGCCCCAGGGGTGAATGAGCAGTTCTTC.

In its sample, this clonotype was seen many times. V is TRBV4-3 and J is TRBJ2-5; no definite D call. Between the trimmed V and J ends, which lost 0 bases and 4 bases, there was a span of 12 bases. The length of the CDR3 is 15 residues. The germline V gene encodes CDR1 LGHNA and CDR2 YSLEER. The CDR3, as DNA: TGCGCCAGCAGCCAAGATAGGTCCAGCCGAGAGACCCAGTACTTC. Translated, it gives CASSQDRSSRETQYF.

This clonotype was counted between two and nine times. The chain employs TRBV5-6 and TRBJ1-1; no reliable D call. Trimming took off 0 bases at V and 0 bases at J, with 3 bases between the two ends. This CDR3 has 13 residues. From germline, CDR1 is SGHDT and CDR2 YYEEEE. This CDR3 is CASSLEVNTEAFF. As DNA, the CDR3 is TGTGCCAGCAGCTTGGAAGTGAACACTGAAGCTTTCTTT.

The chain recombines TRBV6-1 with TRBJ2-3, with 8 positions matching TRBD2. V was pared by 4 bases and J by 3 bases, with 12 bases of the junction left unmatched. The CDR3 has 17 residues. The germline V gene encodes CDR1 MNHNS and CDR2 SASEGT. The CDR3 sequence is CASSVQAGLALTDTQYF. CDR3 DNA: TGTGCCAGCAGTGTTCAGGCCGGACTAGCCTTAACAGATACGCAGTATTTT.

About this clonotype: One junction end does not reproduce the germline sequence, and a read error may be involved. The chain joins TRBV4-3 to TRBJ2-3; 7 nucleotides align to TRBD2. The CDR3 totals 16 residues. Germline V lookup: CDR1 LGHNA, CDR2 YSLEER. The CDR3 loop reads CASSRGRGSLTDTQCF. In DNA form, the CDR3 reads TGCGCCAGCAGCCGAGGGCGGGGGTCGTTAACAGATACGCAGTGTTTT.

This clonotype was observed a few times. The gene calls are TRBV7-2 and TRBJ1-2; TRBD1 aligns across 8 bases. Trimming cost V 5 bases and J 8 bases; bases outside gene matches: 19. The CDR3 is made up of 17 amino acids. Looked up from germline, CDR1 is SGHTA and CDR2 is FQGNSA. CDR3 coding DNA: TGTGCCAGCAGCCCGTCCGACGTCGTGTCGACAGGGGTAGGCTACACCTTC. It codes for CASSPSDVVSTGVGYTF.

This clonotype was picked up a small number of times. The chain carries TRBV15 and TRBJ2-3; D possibly matches TRBD1 or TRBD2 (5 bases each). This CDR3 comprises 18 residues. Germline V gene sequence: CDR1 LNHNV, CDR2 YYDKDF (reference sequence). V was trimmed by 5 bases and J by 0 bases, leaving 21 bases between them. The DNA for the CDR3 is TGTGCCACCAGCGGACAACTATCGAGAGGGACGAGCACAGATACGCAGTATTTT. Its translation is CATSGQLSRGTSTDTQYF.

The chain employs TRBV11-2 and TRBJ2-1; 11 nucleotides line up with TRBD2. Germline trimming cut 5 bases from V and 5 bases from J; bases unmatched to any gene: 14. The CDR3 spans 18 residues. Germline V CDR1 and CDR2: SGHAT, FQNNGV. The CDR3 coding sequence is TGTGCCAGCAGCCCCTCCCCGGGACTAGCGGAATCGAACAATGAGCAGTTCTTC. This gives the protein CASSPSPGLAESNNEQFF.

The chain is built from TRBV13 and TRBJ2-3; D is perhaps TRBD2 (5 bases). CDR1 and CDR2 (germline): PRHDT, FYEKMQ (reference sequence). The CDR3 contains 15 residues. V gave up 6 bases and J gave up 3 bases, with 16 bases separating them. CDR3 sequence: CASRPGWRLTDTQYF. In DNA form, the CDR3 reads TGTGCCAGCAGGCCGGGTTGGAGGTTGACAGATACGCAGTATTTT.

This clonotype came up many times. The genes are TRBV9 and TRBJ2-1; D remains ambiguous. The CDR3 is made up of 12 amino acids. Germline V lookup: CDR1 SGDLS, CDR2 YYNGEE. V gave up 2 bases and J gave up 5 bases, with 5 bases separating them. The DNA of the CDR3 is TGTGCCAGCAGCGTTCCGAACAATGAGCAGTTCTTC. Amino acid sequence: CASSVPNNEQFF.

This clonotype was observed many times. The chain joins TRBV11-2 to TRBJ2-7; 7 bases agree with TRBD1. Trimming cost V 5 bases and J 1 base; bases outside gene matches: 23. This CDR3 contains 20 residues. CDR1 is SGHAT and CDR2 is FQNNGV in the germline V gene. CDR3 sequence reads: CASSRNRGDREWSGSYEQYF. Written as DNA, the CDR3 is TGTGCCAGCAGCCGAAATCGGGGTGACAGGGAATGGAGTGGTTCCTACGAGCAGTACTTC.

This clonotype appeared a few times. This chain connects TRBV7-8 to TRBJ2-5; TRBD1 matches at 12 bases. CDR1 is SGHVS and CDR2 is FQNEAQ in the germline V gene. The CDR3 spans 15 residues. V shed 4 bases and J 5 bases; nucleotides not matched to a gene: 5. The CDR3 DNA follows: TGTGCCAGCAGCTCGGGACAGGGGGCAGGGGAGACCCAGTACTTC. This translates into CASSSGQGAGETQYF.

This clonotype has a handful of counts. The V and J genes are TRBV27 and TRBJ1-1; D gene uncertain. The germline V gene has CDR1 MNHEY and CDR2 SMNVEV (reference sequence). The CDR3 sequence is 14 residues long. The ends were cut back, 3 bases at V and 4 bases at J, with 12 bases in the middle. The CDR3 nucleotides read TGTGCCAGCAGTTTGGGCCTCGTGGCCACTGAAGCTTTCTTT. Translation gives CASSLGLVATEAFF.

This clonotype was detected many times. The CDR3 reads CASSLEAGAYNEQFF. Written as DNA, the CDR3 is TGTGCCAGCAGTTTAGAAGCGGGAGCCTACAATGAGCAGTTCTTC. The chain links TRBV27 to TRBJ2-1, with 8 bases identical to TRBD2. CDR3 length: 15 residues. Germline trimming cut 2 bases from V and 2 bases from J; bases unmatched to any gene: 2. Germline CDR1 reads MNHEY; CDR2 reads SMNVEV (reference sequence).